Listed here is a single T cell receptor (beta chain). Its antigen is currently unknown. The junction shows a germline mismatch at one end, possibly a read error. Template switching (which added a universal primer site) was used, and cDNA carried unique molecular identifiers. Each CDR3 protein is one row after TCRdb ran MiXCR on the 5' RACE reads. Among 540,000 or so distinct CDR3 sequences listed, 20% to 25% were seen once. The sample originates from a study of identical twins. The CDR3 contains 18 residues. Germline lookup yields CDR1 DFQATT and CDR2 SNEGSKA (reference sequence). Points from the study as a whole: The same donors were not followed; conclusions instead depended on cross-sectional statistical analysis. Zero-insertion analyses might be partly confounded by invariant T cells like MAIT and iNKT. Fewer insertions were carried by abundant cord blood beta clonotypes, but none was seen in memory repertoires.

This sample was shared with a second study, whose subject was yellow fever vaccine responses in identical twins.

The sample comprised CD4+ T cells sorted from blood. The V gene is TRBV20-1, the J gene TRBJ2-1, with 13 bases identical to TRBD2. This TCR was sampled from a woman in her late teens or twenties in good health. The CDR3 nucleotides are TGCTGTGCTAGAGATTGGCGGGAACTAGCGGGAGGGCTAAATGAGCAGTTCTTC. It codes for CCARDWRELAGGLNEQFF.